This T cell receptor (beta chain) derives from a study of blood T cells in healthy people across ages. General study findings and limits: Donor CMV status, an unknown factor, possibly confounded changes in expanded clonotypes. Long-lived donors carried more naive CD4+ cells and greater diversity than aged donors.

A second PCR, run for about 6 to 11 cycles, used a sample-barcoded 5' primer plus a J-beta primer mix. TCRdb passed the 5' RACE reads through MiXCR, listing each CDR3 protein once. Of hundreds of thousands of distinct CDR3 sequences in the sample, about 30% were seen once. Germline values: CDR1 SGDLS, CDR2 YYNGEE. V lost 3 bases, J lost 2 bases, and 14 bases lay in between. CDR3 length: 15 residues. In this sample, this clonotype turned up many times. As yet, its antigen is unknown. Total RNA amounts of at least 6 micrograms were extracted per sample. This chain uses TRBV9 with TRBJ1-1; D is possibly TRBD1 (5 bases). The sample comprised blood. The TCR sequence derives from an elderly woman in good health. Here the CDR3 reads CASSAYSGSNTEAFF. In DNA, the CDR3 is TGTGCCAGCAGCGCCTATTCAGGGTCAAACACTGAAGCTTTCTTT. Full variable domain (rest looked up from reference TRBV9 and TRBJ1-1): DSGVTQTPKHLITATGQRVTLRCSPRSGDLSVYWYQQSLDQGLQFLIQYYNGEERAKGNILERFSAQQFPDLHSELNLSSLELGDSALYFCASSAYSGSNTEAFFGQGTRLTVV.